Listed here is a single T cell receptor (beta chain). Its antigen is still unknown. Base-call qualities are not available, and no considerably larger clone is one nucleotide away. TCRbeta CDR3 regions were amplified from genomic DNA using the immunoSEQ Assay, a bias-controlled multiplex PCR. The source study handled its data this way. Nucleated cell counts per sample were estimated from amplification of reference gene primers within the assay. To quantify the absolute abundance of each unique TCRbeta CDR3 rearrangement, sequence reads were collapsed and filtered. Productive Simpson clonality was computed per sample as the square root of Simpson's diversity index over productive rearrangements. Here the immuneACCESS table is served through TCRdb, limited to in-frame sequences with V and J called. Missing clones are a known gap in these copies; in checked studies unresolved V genes cover under half, and the rest lacks a known reason. V, J and clone size were drawn from that table, and D and trimming were deduced from the DNA. For this sample the table gives some 30,000 clones, of which 89% were detected only once. Of the sample, under 55% falls within the top ten clones.

The CDR3, from cysteine to phenylalanine, totals 16 residues. The read is trimmed to its CDR3 DNA, 48 bases read in frame from base 1. V was cut back by 2 bases and J by 4 bases, leaving a gap of 12 bases between them. Looking up the germline V gene yields CDR1 MNHEY and CDR2 SVGAGI. This record comes from a study of blood T cell repertoires in COVID-19 (dated by TCRdb to the early 2020s). Background for the entire study: Samples from collaborators originated in the United States, Italy and Spain and spanned both the acute and convalescent phases of COVID-19. The samples were drawn from two sources: the first 160 participants of the ongoing ImmuneRACE study, and 1,254 subjects contributed by 6 global collaborators. The repertoires were released in a freely available public database intended as a resource for research on the immune response to SARS-CoV-2. The prospective study material was composed of cDNA or gDNA derived from T cells, B-cell-depleted T cells, or PBMCs. Where available, HLA class I and class II types were obtained from metadata supplied by the sample provider rather than from assay-based typing. The dataset comprised deeply sampled blood TCRbeta repertoires from subjects exposed to, actively infected with, or recovered from COVID-19. A de-identified subject ID, COVID-19 status, age in years and sex were almost always included in the sample metadata.

Overall study results and their limits: Clinical and demographic metadata were provided uncurated, with the amount varying by source and participant.

Collaborating institutions collected whole blood in K2EDTA tubes following their own protocols. For TCRbeta analysis, collaborator samples were shipped as frozen whole blood, as isolated PBMCs, or as DNA extracted from either sample type. The rearrangement combines TRBV6-5 with TRBJ1-6; TRBD1 is perhaps the D gene, given 5 matching bases. What was sequenced was peripheral blood. The sequence derives from a human donor with acute or convalescent COVID-19. The donor label of this sample is uncertain. The sequenced DNA: TGTGCCAGCAGTTACGGGGCAGGGAGGTATAATTCACCCCTCCACTTT. Its protein product is CASSYGAGRYNSPLHF.